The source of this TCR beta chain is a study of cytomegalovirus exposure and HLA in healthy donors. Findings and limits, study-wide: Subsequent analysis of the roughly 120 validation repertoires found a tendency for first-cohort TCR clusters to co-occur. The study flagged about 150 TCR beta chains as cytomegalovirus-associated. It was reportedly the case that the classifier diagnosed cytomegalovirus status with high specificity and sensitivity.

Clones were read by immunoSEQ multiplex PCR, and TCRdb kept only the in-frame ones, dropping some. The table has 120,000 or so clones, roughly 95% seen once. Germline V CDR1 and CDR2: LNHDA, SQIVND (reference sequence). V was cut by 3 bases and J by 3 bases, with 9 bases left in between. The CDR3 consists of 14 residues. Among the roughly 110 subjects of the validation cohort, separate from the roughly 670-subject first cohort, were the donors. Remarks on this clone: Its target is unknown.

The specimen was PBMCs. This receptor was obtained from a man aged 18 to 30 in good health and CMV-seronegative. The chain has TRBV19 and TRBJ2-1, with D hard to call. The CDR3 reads CASSIQSGYNEQFF. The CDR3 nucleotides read TGTGCCAGTAGTATCCAATCGGGCTACAATGAGCAGTTCTTC.